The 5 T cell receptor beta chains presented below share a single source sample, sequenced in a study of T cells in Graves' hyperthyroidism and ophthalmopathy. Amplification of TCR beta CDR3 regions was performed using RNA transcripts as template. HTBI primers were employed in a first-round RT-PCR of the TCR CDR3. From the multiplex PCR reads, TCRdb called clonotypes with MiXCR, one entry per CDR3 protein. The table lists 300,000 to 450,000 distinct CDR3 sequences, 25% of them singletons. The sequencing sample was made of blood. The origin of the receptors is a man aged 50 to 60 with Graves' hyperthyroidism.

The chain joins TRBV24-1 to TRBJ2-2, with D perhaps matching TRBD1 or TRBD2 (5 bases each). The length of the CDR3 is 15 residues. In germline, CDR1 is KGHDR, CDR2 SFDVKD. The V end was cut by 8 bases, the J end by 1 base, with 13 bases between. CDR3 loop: CATKPGRGNTGELFF. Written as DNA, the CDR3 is TGTGCCACCAAGCCGGGACGTGGGAACACCGGGGAGCTGTTTTTT.

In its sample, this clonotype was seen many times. The CDR3 protein is CASSQTGRAEAFF. CDR3 coding DNA: TGTGCCAGCAGCCAGACAGGTCGGGCTGAAGCTTTCTTT. This sequence joins TRBV7-2 and TRBJ1-1, with a possible D match to TRBD1 (6 bases). This CDR3 has 13 amino acids. From germline, CDR1 is SGHTA and CDR2 FQGNSA. V was shortened by 5 bases and J by 6 bases, with 13 bases between the two germline ends. Using reference TRBV7-2 and TRBJ1-1 for the parts outside the CDR3, the full variable domain is GAGVSQSPSNKVTEKGKDVELRCDPISGHTALYWYRQSLGQGLEFLIYFQGNSAPDKSGLPSDRFSAERTGGSVSTLTIQRTQQEDSAVYLCASSQTGRAEAFFGQGTRLTVV.

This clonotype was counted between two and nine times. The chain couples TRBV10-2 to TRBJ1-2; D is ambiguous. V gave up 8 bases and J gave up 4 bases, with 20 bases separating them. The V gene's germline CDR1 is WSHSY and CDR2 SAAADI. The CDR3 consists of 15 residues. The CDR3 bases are TGCGCCAGCGGTTTGAGAGGGCCCGCGGGCTATGGCTACACCTTC. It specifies CASGLRGPAGYGYTF.

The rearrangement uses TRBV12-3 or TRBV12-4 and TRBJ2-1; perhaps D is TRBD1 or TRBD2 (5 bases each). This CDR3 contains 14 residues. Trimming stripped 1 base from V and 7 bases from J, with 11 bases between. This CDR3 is CASSLGGPTNEQFF. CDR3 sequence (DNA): TGTGCCAGCAGTTTAGGGGGACCTACTAATGAGCAGTTCTTC.

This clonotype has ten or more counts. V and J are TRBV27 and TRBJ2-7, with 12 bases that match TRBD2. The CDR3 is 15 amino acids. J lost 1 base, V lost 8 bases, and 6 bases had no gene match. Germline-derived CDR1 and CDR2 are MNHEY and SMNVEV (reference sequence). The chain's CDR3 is CASSDGTSGSYEQYF. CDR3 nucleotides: TGTGCCAGCTCCGACGGGACTAGCGGGTCCTACGAGCAGTACTTC.